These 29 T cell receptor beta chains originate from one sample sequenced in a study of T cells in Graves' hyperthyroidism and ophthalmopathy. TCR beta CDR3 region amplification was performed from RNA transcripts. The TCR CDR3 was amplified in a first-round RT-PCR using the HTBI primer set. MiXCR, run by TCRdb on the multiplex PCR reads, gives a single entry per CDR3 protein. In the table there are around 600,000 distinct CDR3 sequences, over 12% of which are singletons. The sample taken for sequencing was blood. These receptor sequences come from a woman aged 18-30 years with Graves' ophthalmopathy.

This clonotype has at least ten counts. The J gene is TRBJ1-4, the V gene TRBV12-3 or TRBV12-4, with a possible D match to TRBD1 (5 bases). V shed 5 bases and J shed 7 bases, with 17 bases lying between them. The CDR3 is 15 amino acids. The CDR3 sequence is CASSDTGPGSEKLFF. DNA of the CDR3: TGTGCCAGCAGTGATACAGGACCCGGGAGTGAAAAACTGTTTTTT.

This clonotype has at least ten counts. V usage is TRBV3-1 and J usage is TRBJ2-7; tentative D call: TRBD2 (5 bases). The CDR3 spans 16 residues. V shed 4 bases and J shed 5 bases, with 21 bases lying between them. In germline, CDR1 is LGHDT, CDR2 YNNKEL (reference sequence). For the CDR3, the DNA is TGTGCCAGCAGCCGTTCCTTAAATGAGGGTGGTCACGAGCAGTACTTC. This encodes CASSRSLNEGGHEQYF.

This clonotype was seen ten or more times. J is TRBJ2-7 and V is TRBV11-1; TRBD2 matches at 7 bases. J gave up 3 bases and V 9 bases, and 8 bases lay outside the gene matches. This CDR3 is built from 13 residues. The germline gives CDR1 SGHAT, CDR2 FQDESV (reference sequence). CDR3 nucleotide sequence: TGTGCCAGTAGCGGGCAGACCGACTACGAGCAGTACTTC. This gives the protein CASSGQTDYEQYF.

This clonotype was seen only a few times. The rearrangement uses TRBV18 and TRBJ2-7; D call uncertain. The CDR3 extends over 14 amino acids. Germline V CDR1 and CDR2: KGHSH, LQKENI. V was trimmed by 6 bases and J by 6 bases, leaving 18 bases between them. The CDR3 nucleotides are TGTGCCAGCTCTCCGTATCGCCCCCGTGGCGAGCAGTACTTC. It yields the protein CASSPYRPRGEQYF.

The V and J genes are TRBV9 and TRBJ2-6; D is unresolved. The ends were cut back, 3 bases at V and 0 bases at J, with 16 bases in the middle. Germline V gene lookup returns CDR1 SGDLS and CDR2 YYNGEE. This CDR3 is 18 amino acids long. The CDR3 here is CASSASMSWNSGANVLTF. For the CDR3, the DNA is TGTGCCAGCAGCGCCTCTATGTCTTGGAACTCTGGGGCCAACGTCCTGACTTTC.

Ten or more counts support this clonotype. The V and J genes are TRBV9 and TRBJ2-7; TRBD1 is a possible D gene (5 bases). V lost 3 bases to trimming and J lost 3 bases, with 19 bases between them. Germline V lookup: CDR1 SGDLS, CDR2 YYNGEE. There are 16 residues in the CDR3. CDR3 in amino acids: CASSASSRTSLYEQYF. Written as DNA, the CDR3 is TGTGCCAGCAGCGCCTCCTCACGGACAAGCCTCTACGAGCAGTACTTC.

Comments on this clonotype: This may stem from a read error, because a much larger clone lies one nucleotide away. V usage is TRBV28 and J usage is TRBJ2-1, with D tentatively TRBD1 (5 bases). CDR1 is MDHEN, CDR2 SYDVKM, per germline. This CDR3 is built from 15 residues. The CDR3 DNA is TGTGCCAGCTCACCACAACAGGAGACCTACAATGAGAAGTTCTTC. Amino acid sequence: CASSPQQETYNEKFF.

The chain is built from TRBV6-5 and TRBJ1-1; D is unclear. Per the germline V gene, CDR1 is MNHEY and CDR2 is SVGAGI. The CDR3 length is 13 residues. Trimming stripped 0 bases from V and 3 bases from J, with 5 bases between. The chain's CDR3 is CASSYSGYTEAFF. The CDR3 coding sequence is TGTGCCAGCAGTTACTCGGGGTACACTGAAGCTTTCTTT.

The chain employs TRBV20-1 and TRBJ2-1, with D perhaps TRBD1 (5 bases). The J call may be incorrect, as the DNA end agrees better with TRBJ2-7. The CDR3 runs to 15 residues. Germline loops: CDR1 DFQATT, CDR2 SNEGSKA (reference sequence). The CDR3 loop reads CSASTPWGSYNEQYF. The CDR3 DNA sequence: TGCAGTGCTAGTACTCCCTGGGGCTCCTACAATGAGCAGTACTTC.

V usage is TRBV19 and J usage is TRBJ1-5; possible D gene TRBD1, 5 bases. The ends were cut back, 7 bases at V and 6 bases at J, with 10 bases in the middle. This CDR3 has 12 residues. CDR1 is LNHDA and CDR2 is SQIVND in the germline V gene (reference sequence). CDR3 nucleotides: TGTGCCAGTACCCAGGGAAGTCAGCCCCAGCATTTT. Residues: CASTQGSQPQHF.

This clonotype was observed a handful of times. The DNA for the CDR3 is TGCAGTGCTAGAGGTTACATCAGCGGGCCCTCCTACGAGCAGTACTTC. This gives the protein CSARGYISGPSYEQYF. The genes are TRBV20-1 and TRBJ2-7, with a tentative D call TRBD2 (6 bases). Per germline, CDR1 DFQATT and CDR2 SNEGSKA (reference sequence). The CDR3 has 16 amino acids. Trimming shortened V by 1 base and J by 0 bases, and 16 bases separated the two germline ends.

The CDR3: CASSPRTSGLGSYEQYF. The CDR3 DNA is TGTGCCAGCAGCCCCCGGACTAGCGGCCTAGGATCCTACGAGCAGTACTTC. The chain is built from TRBV7-9 and TRBJ2-7, with 10 nucleotides matching TRBD2. Germline V gene lookup returns CDR1 SEHNR and CDR2 FQNEAQ (reference sequence). The CDR3 spans 17 residues. The trim removed 5 bases at V and 1 base at J, leaving 11 bases unmatched.

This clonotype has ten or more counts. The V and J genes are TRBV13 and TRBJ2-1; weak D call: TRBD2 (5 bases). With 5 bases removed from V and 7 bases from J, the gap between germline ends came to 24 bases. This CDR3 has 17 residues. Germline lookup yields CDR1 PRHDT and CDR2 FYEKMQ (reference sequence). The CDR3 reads CASSPRGSAPTLNEQFF. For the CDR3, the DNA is TGTGCCAGCAGCCCCCGGGGTAGCGCCCCGACCTTGAATGAGCAGTTCTTC. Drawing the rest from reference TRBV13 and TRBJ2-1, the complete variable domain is AAGVIQSPRHLIKEKRETATLKCYPIPRHDTVYWYQQGPGQDPQFLISFYEKMQSDKGSIPDRFSAQQFSDYHSELNMSSLELGDSALYFCASSPRGSAPTLNEQFFGPGTRLTVL.

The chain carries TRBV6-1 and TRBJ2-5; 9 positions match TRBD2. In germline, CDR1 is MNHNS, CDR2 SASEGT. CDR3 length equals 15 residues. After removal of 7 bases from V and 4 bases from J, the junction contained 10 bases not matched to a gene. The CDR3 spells CASNLAGRQRETQYF. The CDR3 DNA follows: TGTGCCAGCAATCTAGCGGGACGCCAACGAGAGACCCAGTACTTC.

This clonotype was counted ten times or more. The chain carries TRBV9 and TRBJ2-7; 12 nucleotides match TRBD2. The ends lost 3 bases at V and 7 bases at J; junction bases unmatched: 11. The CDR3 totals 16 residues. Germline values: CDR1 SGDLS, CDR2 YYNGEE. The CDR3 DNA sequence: TGTGCCAGCAGCGCACCACTAGCGGGAGGTCTAGGGGAGCAGTACTTC. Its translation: CASSAPLAGGLGEQYF.

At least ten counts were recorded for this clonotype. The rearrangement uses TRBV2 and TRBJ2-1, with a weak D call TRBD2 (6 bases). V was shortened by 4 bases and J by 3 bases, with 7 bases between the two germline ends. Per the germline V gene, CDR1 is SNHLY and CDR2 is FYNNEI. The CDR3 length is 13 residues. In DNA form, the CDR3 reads TGTGCCAGCAGTGGGGGGGACTACAATGAGCAGTTCTTC. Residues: CASSGGDYNEQFF.

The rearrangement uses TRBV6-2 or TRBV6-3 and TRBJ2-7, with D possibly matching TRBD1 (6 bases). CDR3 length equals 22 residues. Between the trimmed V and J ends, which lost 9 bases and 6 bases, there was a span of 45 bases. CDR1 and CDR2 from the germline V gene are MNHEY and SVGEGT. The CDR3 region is CASNPHPTLIRGQGILRGEQYF. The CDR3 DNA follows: TGTGCCAGTAATCCCCACCCAACACTAATCAGGGGCCAAGGAATCCTTCGGGGCGAGCAGTACTTC.

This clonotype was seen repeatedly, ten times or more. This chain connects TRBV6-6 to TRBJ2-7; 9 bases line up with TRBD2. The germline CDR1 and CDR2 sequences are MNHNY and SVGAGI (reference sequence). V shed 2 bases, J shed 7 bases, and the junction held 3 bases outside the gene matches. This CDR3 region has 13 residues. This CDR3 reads CASSYGGRGEQYF. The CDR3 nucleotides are TGTGCCAGCAGTTACGGCGGGAGGGGGGAGCAGTACTTC.

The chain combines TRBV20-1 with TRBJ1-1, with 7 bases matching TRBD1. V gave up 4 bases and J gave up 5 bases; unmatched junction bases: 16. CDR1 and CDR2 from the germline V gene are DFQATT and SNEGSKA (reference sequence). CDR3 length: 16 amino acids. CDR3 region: CSAKRQSEGANTEAFF. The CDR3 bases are TGCAGTGCTAAGAGGCAATCCGAGGGGGCGAATACTGAAGCTTTCTTT.

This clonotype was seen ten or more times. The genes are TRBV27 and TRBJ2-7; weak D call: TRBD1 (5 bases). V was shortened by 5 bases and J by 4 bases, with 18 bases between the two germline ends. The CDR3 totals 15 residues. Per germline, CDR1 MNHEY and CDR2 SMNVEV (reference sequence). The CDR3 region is CASSTSPLGAYEQYF. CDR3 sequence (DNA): TGTGCCAGCAGTACGTCCCCTCTTGGGGCATACGAGCAGTACTTC.

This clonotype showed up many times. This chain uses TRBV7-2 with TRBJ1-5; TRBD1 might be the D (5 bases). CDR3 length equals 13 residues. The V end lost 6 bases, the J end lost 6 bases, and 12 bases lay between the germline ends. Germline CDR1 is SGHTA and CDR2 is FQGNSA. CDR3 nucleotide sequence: TGTGCCAGCAGTTTCGGGGGTGCTCAGCCCCAGCATTTT. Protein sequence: CASSFGGAQPQHF.

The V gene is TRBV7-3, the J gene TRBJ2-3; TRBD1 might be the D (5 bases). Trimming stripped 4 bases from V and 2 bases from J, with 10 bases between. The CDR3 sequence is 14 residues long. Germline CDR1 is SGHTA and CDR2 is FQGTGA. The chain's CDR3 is CASSSPGPTDTQYF. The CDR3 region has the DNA TGTGCCAGCAGCTCTCCAGGGCCCACAGATACGCAGTATTTT. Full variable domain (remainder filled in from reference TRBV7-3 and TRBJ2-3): GAGVSQTPSNKVTEKGKYVELRCDPISGHTALYWYRQSLGQGPEFLIYFQGTGAADDSGLPNDRFFAVRPEGSVSTLKIQRTERGDSAVYLCASSSPGPTDTQYFGPGTRLTVL.

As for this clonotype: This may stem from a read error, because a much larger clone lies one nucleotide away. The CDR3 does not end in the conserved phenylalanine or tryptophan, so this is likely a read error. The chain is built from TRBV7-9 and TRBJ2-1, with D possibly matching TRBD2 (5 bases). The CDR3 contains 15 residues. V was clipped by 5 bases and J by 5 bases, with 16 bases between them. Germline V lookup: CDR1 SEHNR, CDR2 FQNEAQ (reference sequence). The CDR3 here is CASSPRRGNNNEQFS. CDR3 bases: TGTGCCAGCAGCCCCCGGCGAGGGAACAACAATGAGCAGTTCTCC.

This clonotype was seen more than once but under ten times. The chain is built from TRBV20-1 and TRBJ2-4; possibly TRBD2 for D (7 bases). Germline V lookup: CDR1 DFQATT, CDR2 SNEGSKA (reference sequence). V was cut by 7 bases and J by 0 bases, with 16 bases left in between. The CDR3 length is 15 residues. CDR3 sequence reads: CSVWGGGAAKNIQYF. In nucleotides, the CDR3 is TGCAGTGTGTGGGGGGGGGGGGCAGCCAAAAACATTCAGTACTTC.

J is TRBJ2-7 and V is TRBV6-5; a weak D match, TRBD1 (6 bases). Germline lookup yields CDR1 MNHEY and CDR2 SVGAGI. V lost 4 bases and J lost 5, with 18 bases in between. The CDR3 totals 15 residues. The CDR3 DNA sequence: TGTGCCAGCAGTTCCGTACAGGGCCTCGTCAACGAGCAGTACTTC. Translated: CASSSVQGLVNEQYF.

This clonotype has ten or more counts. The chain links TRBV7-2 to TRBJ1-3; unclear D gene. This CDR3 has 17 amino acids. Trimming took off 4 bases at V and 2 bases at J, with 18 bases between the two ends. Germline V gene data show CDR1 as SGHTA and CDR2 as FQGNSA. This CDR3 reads CASSSSRTWSAGNTIYF. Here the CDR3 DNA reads TGTGCCAGCAGCTCCTCCAGGACCTGGTCGGCTGGAAACACCATATATTTT. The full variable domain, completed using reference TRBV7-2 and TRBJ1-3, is GAGVSQSPSNKVTEKGKDVELRCDPISGHTALYWYRQSLGQGLEFLIYFQGNSAPDKSGLPSDRFSAERTGGSVSTLTIQRTQQEDSAVYLCASSSSRTWSAGNTIYFGEGSWLTVV.

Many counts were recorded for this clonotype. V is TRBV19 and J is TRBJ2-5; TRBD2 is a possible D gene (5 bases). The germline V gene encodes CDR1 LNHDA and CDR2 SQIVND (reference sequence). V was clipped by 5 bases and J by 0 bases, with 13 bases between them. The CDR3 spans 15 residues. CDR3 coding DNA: TGTGCCAGTAGTCCCGGAGGCGTGGACCAAGAGACCCAGTACTTC. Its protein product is CASSPGGVDQETQYF.

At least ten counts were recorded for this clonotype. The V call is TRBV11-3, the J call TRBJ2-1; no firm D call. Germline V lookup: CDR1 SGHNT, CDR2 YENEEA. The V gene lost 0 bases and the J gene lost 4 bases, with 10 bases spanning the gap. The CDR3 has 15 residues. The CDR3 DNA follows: TGTGCCAGCAGCTTAGAAGGCACGTTATACAATGAGCAGTTCTTC. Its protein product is CASSLEGTLYNEQFF.

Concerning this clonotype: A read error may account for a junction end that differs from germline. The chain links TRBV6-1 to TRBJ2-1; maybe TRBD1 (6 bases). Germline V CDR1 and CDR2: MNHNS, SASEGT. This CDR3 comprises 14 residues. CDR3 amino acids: CARSVGGFYNEQFF. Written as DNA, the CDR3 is TGTGCCCGCAGTGTAGGGGGTTTCTACAATGAGCAGTTCTTC.